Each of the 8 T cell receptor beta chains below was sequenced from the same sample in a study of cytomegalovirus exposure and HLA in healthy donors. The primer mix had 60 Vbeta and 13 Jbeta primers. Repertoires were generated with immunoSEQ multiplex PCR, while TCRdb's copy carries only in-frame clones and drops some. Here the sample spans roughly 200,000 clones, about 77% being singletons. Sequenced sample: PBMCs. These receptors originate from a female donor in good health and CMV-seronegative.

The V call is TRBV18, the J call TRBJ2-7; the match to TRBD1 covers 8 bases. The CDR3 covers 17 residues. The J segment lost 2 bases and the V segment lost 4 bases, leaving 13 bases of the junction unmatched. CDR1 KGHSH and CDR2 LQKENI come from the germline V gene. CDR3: CASSRTDRADITYEQYF. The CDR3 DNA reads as TGTGCCAGCTCACGAACGGACAGGGCGGACATCACCTACGAGCAGTACTTC.

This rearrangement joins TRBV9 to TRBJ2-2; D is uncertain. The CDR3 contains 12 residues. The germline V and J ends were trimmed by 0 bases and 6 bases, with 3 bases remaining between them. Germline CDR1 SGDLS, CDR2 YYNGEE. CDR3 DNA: TGTGCCAGCAGCGTAGCGGCCGGGGAGCTGTTTTTT. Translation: CASSVAAGELFF.

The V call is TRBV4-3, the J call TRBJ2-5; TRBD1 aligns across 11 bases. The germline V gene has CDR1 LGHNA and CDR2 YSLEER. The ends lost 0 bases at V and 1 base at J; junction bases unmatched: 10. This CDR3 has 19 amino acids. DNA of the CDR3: TGCGCCAGCAGCCAAGAATCGGGGGGACAGGGGGGACCCCAAGAGACCCAGTACTTC. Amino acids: CASSQESGGQGGPQETQYF.

The CDR3: CASSDGTSGTEQYF. CDR3 coding DNA: TGTGCCAGCAGTGACGGGACTAGCGGAACCGAGCAGTACTTC. V and J are TRBV6-4 and TRBJ2-7, with 11 bases aligning to TRBD2. Germline V CDR1 and CDR2: MRHNA, SNTAGT. J gave up 6 bases and V 2 bases, and 3 bases lay outside the gene matches. The CDR3 is 14 amino acids.

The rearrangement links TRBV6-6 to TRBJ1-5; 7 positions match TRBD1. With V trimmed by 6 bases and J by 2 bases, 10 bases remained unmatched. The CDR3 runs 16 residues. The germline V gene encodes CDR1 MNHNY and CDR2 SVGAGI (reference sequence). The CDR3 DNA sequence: TGTGCCAGCAGCCCCCGGGCAGGGGGACGCAATCAGCCCCAGCATTTT. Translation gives CASSPRAGGRNQPQHF.

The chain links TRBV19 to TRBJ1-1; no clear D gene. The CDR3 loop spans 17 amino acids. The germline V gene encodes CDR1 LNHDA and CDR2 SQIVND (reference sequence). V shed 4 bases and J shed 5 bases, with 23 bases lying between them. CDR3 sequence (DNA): TGTGCCAGTAGTAGTCAAGTGGAGGGATGGCGAAGAACTGAAGCTTTCTTT. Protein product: CASSSQVEGWRRTEAFF. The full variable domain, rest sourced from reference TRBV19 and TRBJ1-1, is DGGITQSPKYLFRKEGQNVTLSCEQNLNHDAMYWYRQDPGQGLRLIYYSQIVNDFQKGDIAEGYSVSREKKESFPLTVTSAQKNPTAFYLCASSSQVEGWRRTEAFFGQGTRLTVV.

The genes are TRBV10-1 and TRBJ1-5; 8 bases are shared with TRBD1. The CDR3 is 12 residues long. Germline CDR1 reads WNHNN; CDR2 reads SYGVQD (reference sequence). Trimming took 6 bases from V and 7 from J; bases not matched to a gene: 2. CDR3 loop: CASRTGGQPQHF. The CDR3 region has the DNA TGCGCCAGCAGAACAGGGGGGCAGCCCCAGCATTTT.

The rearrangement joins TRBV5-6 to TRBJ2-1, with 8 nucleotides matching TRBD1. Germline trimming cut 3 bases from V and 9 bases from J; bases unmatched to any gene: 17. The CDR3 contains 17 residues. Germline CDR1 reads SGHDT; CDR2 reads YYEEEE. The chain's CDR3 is CASSSRWLQDRVGEQFF. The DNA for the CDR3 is TGTGCCAGCAGCTCCCGATGGCTGCAGGACAGGGTCGGTGAGCAGTTCTTC.